These 16 T cell receptor beta chains came from one sample sequenced in a study of blood T cell repertoires in COVID-19. Libraries were prepared by immunoSEQ multiplex PCR; TCRdb keeps only in-frame clonotypes and omits some of them. Here the sample spans about 230,000 clones, roughly 80% being singletons. Material for sequencing was peripheral blood. These TCRs come from a woman over 75 with acute or convalescent COVID-19.

The rearrangement joins TRBV18 to TRBJ2-1; D is unclear. This CDR3 spans 13 amino acids. Germline V lookup: CDR1 KGHSH, CDR2 LQKENI. V dropped 0 bases and J dropped 4 bases, with 4 bases sitting between them. CDR3 DNA: TGTGCCAGCTCACCACCCTCGTACAATGAGCAGTTCTTC. This encodes CASSPPSYNEQFF.

The chain carries TRBV28 and TRBJ2-7, with D possibly matching TRBD2 (5 bases). The V gene lost 5 bases and the J gene lost 6 bases, with 20 bases spanning the gap. This CDR3 region has 15 residues. Germline CDR1 and CDR2: MDHEN and SYDVKM. CDR3 loop: CASSPPGLGRGEQYF. CDR3 sequence (DNA): TGTGCCAGCAGTCCCCCCGGGCTAGGCCGGGGCGAGCAGTACTTC.

This chain joins TRBV5-1 and TRBJ2-2; TRBD2 matches 12 bases. Per germline, CDR1 SGHRS and CDR2 YFSETQ. The CDR3 is 17 amino acids. Trimming at V came to 4 bases and at J to 4 bases, leaving 8 bases not matched to a gene. The CDR3 is CASSPRLAGAVTGELFF. CDR3 DNA sequence: TGCGCCAGCAGCCCAAGACTAGCGGGGGCGGTCACCGGGGAGCTGTTTTTT.

The rearrangement joins TRBV29-1 to TRBJ2-3; a possible D gene is TRBD2 (7 bases). CDR3 length equals 16 residues. Germline V lookup: CDR1 SQVTM, CDR2 ANQGSEA. V gave up 0 bases and J gave up 0 bases, with 13 bases separating them. This chain's CDR3 is CSVEEGGGFSTDTQYF. The CDR3 nucleotides read TGCAGCGTTGAAGAAGGGGGGGGTTTTAGCACAGATACGCAGTATTTT.

The V and J genes are TRBV5-4 and TRBJ1-4, with 9 bases identical to TRBD1. This CDR3 is built from 15 residues. Germline V gene data show CDR1 as SGHNT and CDR2 as YYREEE (reference sequence). V lost 3 bases and J lost 5; bases outside the gene matches: 5. The chain's CDR3 is CASSSGQGRNEKLFF. DNA of the CDR3: TGTGCCAGCAGCTCAGGACAGGGGAGGAATGAAAAACTGTTTTTT.

The chain links TRBV7-9 to TRBJ2-5, with D perhaps matching TRBD1 (6 bases). CDR1 is SEHNR, CDR2 FQNEAQ, per germline (reference sequence). There are 15 residues in the CDR3. With 5 bases removed from V and 1 base from J, the gap between germline ends came to 14 bases. In DNA, the CDR3 is TGTGCCAGCAGCGCAGCCGGGACATCCCAAGAGACCCAGTACTTC. Translating it yields CASSAAGTSQETQYF.

DNA of the CDR3: TGTGCCAGCAGTCAATCCTACGAGCAGTACTTC. Translating gives CASSQSYEQYF. The chain joins TRBV25-1 to TRBJ2-7; D remains unclear. V lost 5 bases, J lost 1 base, and 3 bases lay in between. The CDR3 runs 11 residues. CDR1 is MGHDK, CDR2 SYGVNS, per germline.

J is TRBJ2-3 and V is TRBV5-3, with 10 bases fitting TRBD2. TRBV5-3 is designated an ORF whose function remains uncertain. This CDR3 has 14 amino acids. Trimming took 7 bases from V and 2 from J; bases not matched to a gene: 4. CDR3 amino acids: CARELAGYTDTQYF. The CDR3 nucleotides read TGTGCCAGAGAACTAGCGGGATACACAGATACGCAGTATTTT.

The V call is TRBV3-1 (or the pseudogene TRBV3-2), the J call TRBJ1-1, with TRBD1 matching over 9 bases. CDR3 length equals 15 residues. CDR1 and CDR2 (germline): LGHDT, YNNKEL (reference sequence). After removal of 4 bases from V and 3 bases from J, the junction contained 6 bases not matched to a gene. In DNA form, the CDR3 reads TGTGCCAGCAGCCCATCCTGGACAGGGGACACTGAAGCTTTCTTT. Translated, it gives CASSPSWTGDTEAFF.

This clone was seen only once. This chain uses TRBV4-2 with TRBJ1-3; TRBD1 might be the D (5 bases). V was pared by 2 bases and J by 0 bases, with 11 bases between. Germline-derived CDR1 and CDR2 are LGHNA and YNFKEQ. The CDR3 has 16 residues. The CDR3 sequence: CASSQQTANSGNTIYF. CDR3 in DNA: TGTGCCAGCAGCCAACAGACAGCCAACTCTGGAAACACCATATATTTT.

This chain connects TRBV7-2 to TRBJ2-7, with D uncertain. This CDR3 is built from 14 residues. Germline loops: CDR1 SGHTA, CDR2 FQGNSA. Trimming took 5 bases from V and 3 from J, leaving 14 bases between them. CDR3 in DNA: TGTGCCAGCAGCCAGTCTCTCACCGTCTACGAGCAGTACTTC. The encoded protein is CASSQSLTVYEQYF.

The genes are TRBV15 and TRBJ2-5; TRBD1 aligns across 11 bases. Looked up from germline, CDR1 is LNHNV and CDR2 is YYDKDF (reference sequence). V gave up 4 bases and J gave up 0 bases; unmatched junction bases: 4. CDR3 length equals 16 residues. In nucleotides, the CDR3 is TGTGCCACCAGCATCCGGGACAGGGGGTACCAAGAGACCCAGTACTTC. Translated, it gives CATSIRDRGYQETQYF.

V usage is TRBV3-1 (or the pseudogene TRBV3-2) and J usage is TRBJ2-7; 8 bases map to TRBD1. The germline gives CDR1 LGHDT, CDR2 YNNKEL (reference sequence). J lost 5 bases, V lost 2 bases, and 5 bases had no gene match. This CDR3 is 14 amino acids long. CDR3 in amino acids: CASSQHRGSHEQYF. Here the CDR3 DNA reads TGTGCCAGCAGCCAACACAGGGGGTCTCACGAGCAGTACTTC.

The chain combines TRBV3-1 (or the pseudogene TRBV3-2) with TRBJ1-1, with D unclear. V gave up 4 bases and J gave up 10 bases, with 22 bases separating them. This CDR3 is built from 15 residues. The germline V gene has CDR1 LGHDT and CDR2 YNNKEL (reference sequence). CDR3 bases: TGTGCCAGCAGCCTGTGGACTAAAAATCCCTTCGGAGCTTTCTTT. Amino acids: CASSLWTKNPFGAFF.

V gene TRBV9 combines with J gene TRBJ1-5; 7 nucleotides match TRBD1. The V segment lost 3 bases and the J segment 7 bases; nucleotides outside the gene matches: 7. This CDR3 has 14 residues. The germline V gene has CDR1 SGDLS and CDR2 YYNGEE. CDR3 protein: CASSGGSGGQPQHF. CDR3 DNA sequence: TGTGCCAGCAGCGGAGGGTCAGGGGGACAGCCCCAGCATTTT.

This clone was detected only once. The chain is built from TRBV10-3 and TRBJ2-3, with TRBD2 matching 10 bases. The CDR3 runs 14 residues. V gave up 8 bases and J gave up 6 bases; unmatched junction bases: 8. Germline CDR1 reads ENHRY; CDR2 reads SYGVKD. CDR3: CAISGSGGKDTQYF. For the CDR3, the DNA is TGTGCCATCTCGGGTAGCGGGGGGAAGGATACGCAGTATTTT.